Below, 15 T cell receptor beta chains from the same sample are listed, as sequenced in a study of cytomegalovirus exposure and HLA in healthy donors. PCR employed 60 Vbeta and 13 Jbeta primers. Sequencing was performed with immunoSEQ multiplex PCR; in TCRdb, only in-frame clones are kept and a portion is missing. The sample contains about 270,000 clones, 86% of which appear only once. The specimen was PBMCs. The source of these receptors is a man between 35 and 55 years old in good health and CMV-seropositive.

The V and J genes are TRBV4-1 and TRBJ1-1; D gene unclear. This CDR3 has 13 residues. V was clipped by 4 bases and J by 5 bases, with 11 bases between them. Per germline, CDR1 MGHRA and CDR2 YSYEKL. CDR3 nucleotides: TGCGCCAGCAGCCCCCGGGGAGGGACTGAAGCTTTCTTT. Translation gives CASSPRGGTEAFF.

The table lists this clone with a few counts. CDR3 amino acids: CASSIPGGRDEKLFF. In DNA, the CDR3 is TGTGCCAGCAGCATACCAGGGGGCCGCGATGAAAAACTGTTTTTT. This rearrangement joins TRBV7-9 to TRBJ1-4, with TRBD1 matching over 8 bases. The germline V gene encodes CDR1 SEHNR and CDR2 FQNEAQ (reference sequence). Trimming cost V 5 bases and J 6 bases; bases outside gene matches: 8. This CDR3 is built from 15 residues.

Remarks on this clone: The same CDR3 also results from other DNA sequences found in this sample. The V and J genes are TRBV5-1 and TRBJ2-7; TRBD2 aligns across 12 bases. This CDR3 region has 14 residues. CDR1 and CDR2 (germline): SGHRS, YFSETQ. J was trimmed by 4 bases and V by 4 bases; bases with no gene match: 3. The CDR3 reads CASSPTSGSYEQYF. The CDR3, as DNA: TGCGCCAGCAGCCCGACTAGCGGGAGTTACGAGCAGTACTTC. The variable domain in full, with the rest retrieved from reference TRBV5-1 and TRBJ2-7, is KAGVTQTPRYLIKTRGQQVTLSCSPISGHRSVSWYQQTPGQGLQFLFEYFSETQRNKGNFPGRFSGRQFSNSRSEMNVSTLELGDSALYLCASSPTSGSYEQYFGPGTRLTVT.

This clone was seen a handful of times. This chain connects TRBV6-6 to TRBJ2-7; a weak D match, TRBD1 (6 bases). CDR1 and CDR2 (germline): MNHNY, SVGAGI (reference sequence). Between the trimmed V and J ends, which lost 10 bases and 3 bases, there was a span of 10 bases. CDR3 size: 11 residues. The DNA for the CDR3 is TGTGCCATACAGGGAAACTACGAGCAGTACTTC. The encoded protein is CAIQGNYEQYF.

V usage is TRBV2 and J usage is TRBJ1-2; TRBD1 might be the D (5 bases). The ends were cut back, 6 bases at V and 0 bases at J, with 8 bases in the middle. Germline values: CDR1 SNHLY, CDR2 FYNNEI. This CDR3 has 13 residues. This CDR3 is CASRGGANYGYTF. The DNA of the CDR3 is TGTGCCAGCAGGGGGGGAGCTAACTATGGCTACACCTTC.

This clone has only a few counts. The V call is TRBV28, the J call TRBJ1-2, with D possibly matching TRBD1 (6 bases). This CDR3 is 15 amino acids long. Germline V CDR1 and CDR2: MDHEN, SYDVKM. Trimming pared 5 bases from V and 1 base from J, leaving 14 bases between. Here the CDR3 reads CASSPGTPDNYGYTF. DNA of the CDR3: TGTGCCAGCAGTCCGGGGACACCTGATAACTATGGCTACACCTTC.

CDR3 protein: CASKWTGTYEQYF. Here the CDR3 DNA reads TGTGCCAGCAAATGGACAGGGACCTACGAGCAGTACTTC. The chain combines TRBV2 with TRBJ2-7; 8 nucleotides align to TRBD1. The trim removed 7 bases at V and 2 bases at J, leaving 4 bases unmatched. Germline CDR1 is SNHLY and CDR2 is FYNNEI. The CDR3 contains 13 residues.

The chain uses TRBV7-2 and TRBJ2-2; TRBD2 might be the D (5 bases). Germline CDR1 is SGHTA and CDR2 is FQGNSA. V lost 1 base to trimming and J lost 4 bases, with 10 bases between them. The CDR3 is 15 residues long. CDR3 loop: CASSLVLVATGELFF. The CDR3, as DNA: TGTGCCAGCAGCTTAGTACTAGTGGCCACCGGGGAGCTGTTTTTT.

The V and J genes are TRBV5-6 and TRBJ2-7; 8 bases match TRBD2. Germline V CDR1 and CDR2: SGHDT, YYEEEE. The V segment lost 4 bases and the J segment 0 bases; nucleotides outside the gene matches: 6. This CDR3 comprises 15 residues. This chain's CDR3 is CASSPAGGSSYEQYF. CDR3 nucleotides: TGTGCCAGCAGCCCGGCGGGGGGAAGCTCCTACGAGCAGTACTTC.

The gene calls are TRBV5-6 and TRBJ2-7, with a weak D call TRBD1 (5 bases). Germline V gives CDR1 SGHDT, CDR2 YYEEEE. CDR3 length: 13 amino acids. V was trimmed by 4 bases and J by 1 base, leaving 9 bases between them. The CDR3 nucleotides read TGTGCCAGCAGCCCTACAGGATCCTACGAGCAGTACTTC. Translating it yields CASSPTGSYEQYF.

The genes are TRBV4-1 and TRBJ2-7; TRBD1 aligns across 11 bases. This CDR3 region has 15 residues. V was clipped by 5 bases and J by 5 bases; unmatched bases: 8. The germline CDR1 and CDR2 sequences are MGHRA and YSYEKL. CDR3 loop: CASSLGQGAMDEQYF. The CDR3 nucleotides are TGCGCCAGCAGCTTAGGACAGGGGGCGATGGACGAGCAGTACTTC.

This chain uses TRBV7-8 with TRBJ1-1, with a tentative D call TRBD1 (5 bases). The CDR3 sequence is 16 residues long. V was cut by 3 bases and J by 1 base, with 15 bases left in between. The germline V gene encodes CDR1 SGHVS and CDR2 FQNEAQ. The CDR3 DNA is TGTGCCAGCAGCTTCCCGCCGGGGGAGTGGAACACTGAAGCTTTCTTT. Translating gives CASSFPPGEWNTEAFF.

The chain links TRBV6-5 to TRBJ1-2, with TRBD1 identical over 8 bases. Trimming at V came to 5 bases and at J to 8 bases, leaving 4 bases not matched to a gene. CDR3 size: 12 residues. The germline V gene encodes CDR1 MNHEY and CDR2 SVGAGI. The CDR3 DNA sequence: TGTGCCAGCAGTCGGACAGGGCGAGGCTACACCTTC. Its protein is CASSRTGRGYTF.

The chain combines TRBV5-1 with TRBJ2-1; 11 nucleotides line up with TRBD2. The CDR3 consists of 15 residues. Germline V gene sequence: CDR1 SGHRS, CDR2 YFSETQ. Trimming cost V 0 bases and J 6 bases; bases outside gene matches: 2. CDR3 DNA: TGCGCCAGCAGCTTGGCACTAGCGGGAGCCAATGAGCAGTTCTTC. Its translation is CASSLALAGANEQFF.

The rearrangement uses TRBV9 and TRBJ1-5; 7 positions match TRBD1. CDR3 length: 15 amino acids. Germline trimming cut 2 bases from V and 9 bases from J; bases unmatched to any gene: 11. Germline CDR1 is SGDLS and CDR2 is YYNGEE. CDR3 sequence: CASSVPKGGEPPQHF. Written as DNA, the CDR3 is TGTGCCAGCAGCGTTCCTAAAGGGGGCGAACCGCCCCAGCATTTT.